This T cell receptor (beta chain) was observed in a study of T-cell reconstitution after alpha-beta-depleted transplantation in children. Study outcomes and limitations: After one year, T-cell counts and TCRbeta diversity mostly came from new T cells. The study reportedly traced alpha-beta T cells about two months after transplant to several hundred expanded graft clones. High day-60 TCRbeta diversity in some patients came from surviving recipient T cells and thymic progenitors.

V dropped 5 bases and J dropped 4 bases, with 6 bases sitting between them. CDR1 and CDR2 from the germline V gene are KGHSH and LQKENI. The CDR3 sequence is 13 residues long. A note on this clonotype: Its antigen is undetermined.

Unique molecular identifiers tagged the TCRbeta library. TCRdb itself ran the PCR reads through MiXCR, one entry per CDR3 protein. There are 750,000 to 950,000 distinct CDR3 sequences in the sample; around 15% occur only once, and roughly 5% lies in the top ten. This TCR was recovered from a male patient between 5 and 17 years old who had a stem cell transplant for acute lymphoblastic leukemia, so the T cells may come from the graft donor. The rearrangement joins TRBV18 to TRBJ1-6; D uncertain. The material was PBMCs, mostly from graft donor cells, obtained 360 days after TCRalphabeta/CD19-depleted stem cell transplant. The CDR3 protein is CASSTDYNSPLHF. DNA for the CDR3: TGTGCCAGCTCAACCGATTATAATTCACCCCTCCACTTT.